What follows is one TCR beta chain and its context. The junction and the germline gene differ at one end; a read error may be behind it. This table comes from immunoSEQ multiplex PCR, and its TCRdb copy is limited to in-frame clones, with some not included. The sample yields some 700,000 clones, over 75% seen once. The CDR3 spans 11 residues. Germline loops: CDR1 MDHEN, CDR2 SYDVKM. The data are from a study of shared T cell receptors in the human thymus. This sample was shared with a second study, whose subject was human thymus T cells. As that study records: It was healthy Finnish infants having corrective surgery for congenital heart defects who were the donors.

V and J are TRBV28 and TRBJ1-2, with 8 bases aligning to TRBD1. The sample consisted of thymocytes. The receptor was derived from a girl under three years old with a congenital heart defect. The chain's CDR3 is CASSFQGAGDF. The CDR3 nucleotides read TGTGCCAGCAGTTTTCAGGGGGCGGGTGATTTC.